One sample yielded the 6 T cell receptor beta chains listed below, sequenced in a study of cytomegalovirus exposure and HLA in healthy donors. The PCR made use of 60 Vbeta and 13 Jbeta primers. TCRdb's table, derived via immunoSEQ multiplex PCR, lists solely in-frame clones and lacks some. The repertoire includes 150,000 or so clones, 70% to 90% of them detected once, and approximately 0.8% sits in the top ten. The sample comprised PBMCs. Receptors originate from a woman under 30 in good health and CMV-seronegative.

This clone has a handful of counts. The genes are TRBV27 and TRBJ1-1; a weak D match, TRBD1 (6 bases). Trimming shortened V by 3 bases and J by 7 bases, and 12 bases separated the two germline ends. The germline CDR1 and CDR2 sequences are MNHEY and SMNVEV (reference sequence). The CDR3 has 13 residues. The CDR3 protein is CASSFSTGSEAFF. The CDR3 DNA reads TGTGCCAGCAGTTTTTCCACAGGGAGTGAAGCTTTCTTT.

This sequence joins TRBV7-3 and TRBJ2-5; 9 bases agree with TRBD2. The CDR3 is 17 residues long. Trimming removed 2 bases from V and 5 bases from J; junction bases left unmatched: 12. Germline CDR1 and CDR2: SGHTA and FQGTGA. In DNA, the CDR3 is TGTGCCAGCAGCTTAGGAACAAGCGGGAGGAAGGGGGAGACCCAGTACTTC. It encodes CASSLGTSGRKGETQYF.

The chain uses TRBV5-1 and TRBJ2-3; TRBD1 agrees at 9 bases. CDR3 length equals 17 residues. With 5 bases clipped from V and 4 bases from J, the junction kept 14 bases outside the gene matches. Germline CDR1 SGHRS, CDR2 YFSETQ. Written as DNA, the CDR3 is TGCGCCAGCAGAAATTTATCCGGGACAGGGTTGGCAGATACGCAGTATTTT. Protein product: CASRNLSGTGLADTQYF.

The CDR3 sequence: CASSQGTGGFKVQYF. The CDR3 DNA follows: TGTGCCAGCAGCCAAGGGACAGGGGGCTTTAAAGTTCAGTACTTC. The chain uses TRBV7-9 and TRBJ2-4; 12 nucleotides line up with TRBD1. Germline CDR1 reads SEHNR; CDR2 reads FQNEAQ (reference sequence). The J segment lost 11 bases and the V segment lost 5 bases, leaving 10 bases of the junction unmatched. The CDR3 loop spans 15 amino acids.

This clone was found a few times. The chain employs TRBV10-3 and TRBJ2-3, with a tentative D call TRBD2 (8 bases). This CDR3 has 13 amino acids. Trimming stripped 10 bases from V and 9 bases from J, with 20 bases between. The germline V gene encodes CDR1 ENHRY and CDR2 SYGVKD. As DNA, the CDR3 is TGTGCCAACAGACAGGGTTCGGGAGGGACGCAGTATTTT. This encodes CANRQGSGGTQYF.

The chain uses TRBV2 and TRBJ2-5; 8 bases map to TRBD2. Trimming removed 4 bases from V and 2 bases from J; junction bases left unmatched: 3. Germline assignment: CDR1 SNHLY and CDR2 FYNNEI. There are 14 residues in the CDR3. CDR3 residues: CASSGTGGQETQYF. The CDR3 nucleotides are TGTGCCAGCAGTGGGACGGGAGGGCAAGAGACCCAGTACTTC.